The entry below describes one T cell receptor (beta chain). This sample was taken from a study of control samples from healthy donors and cancer patients. The germline V gene encodes CDR1 SEHNR and CDR2 FQNEAQ (reference sequence). V shed 6 bases, J shed 5 bases, and the junction held 7 bases outside the gene matches. The CDR3 length is 13 residues. The repertoire was sequenced with immunoSEQ multiplex PCR; TCRdb's copy has only in-frame clones and lacks some. The sample records 100,000 to 150,000 clones, 80% to 95% being singletons. Sequencing was done on a sample of blood. The chain employs TRBV7-9 and TRBJ2-7, with TRBD2 matching 7 bases. The receptor comes from a man aged 18 to 29 in good health. The CDR3 coding sequence is TGTGCCAGCAGTAGCCTAGCGGCCCACGAGCAGTACTTC. Translated, it gives CASSSLAAHEQYF.